These 13 T cell receptor beta chains came from one sample sequenced in a study of blood T cell repertoires in COVID-19. Sequencing was performed with immunoSEQ multiplex PCR; in TCRdb, only in-frame clones are kept and a portion is missing. The table has tens of thousands of clones, more than 80% seen once. The specimen was peripheral blood. The receptors were sampled from a man aged 50-60 years with COVID-19, enrolled during active disease.

The sample holds one count of this clone. This rearrangement joins TRBV11-2 to TRBJ1-1; TRBD1 matches 7 bases. This CDR3 region has 13 residues. Unmatched junction bases numbered 5, after V lost 5 bases and J lost 5 bases. Germline CDR1 reads SGHAT; CDR2 reads FQNNGV. CDR3 in amino acids: CASSDRVRTEAFF. Here the CDR3 DNA reads TGTGCCAGCAGCGACAGGGTGAGAACTGAAGCTTTCTTT.

This chain links TRBV20-1 with TRBJ1-3; D is unresolved. Germline assignment: CDR1 DFQATT and CDR2 SNEGSKA (reference sequence). Trimming removed 3 bases at V and 0 bases at J, with 24 bases between. This CDR3 region has 19 residues. The CDR3, as DNA: TGCAGTGCTAGTGTTCCTTTTTTGGCGGGGATCACCTCTGGAAACACCATATATTTT. As protein: CSASVPFLAGITSGNTIYF.

The genes are TRBV27 and TRBJ1-1; no firm D call. Trimming left V 2 bases short and J 1 base short, with 5 bases between. Germline lookup yields CDR1 MNHEY and CDR2 SMNVEV (reference sequence). This CDR3 region has 13 residues. This CDR3 is CASSLAGNTEAFF. The CDR3 DNA reads TGTGCCAGCAGTTTAGCAGGGAACACTGAAGCTTTCTTT.

This chain uses TRBV18 with TRBJ2-1; D is possibly TRBD1 (6 bases). Germline V gene lookup returns CDR1 KGHSH and CDR2 LQKENI. Between the trimmed V and J ends, which lost 0 bases and 7 bases, there was a span of 16 bases. The CDR3 runs 16 residues. The CDR3 DNA sequence: TGTGCCAGCTCACCACCGATCCTCGGGACACCGAATGAGCAGTTCTTC. It yields the protein CASSPPILGTPNEQFF.

This clone was detected once. The V and J genes are TRBV10-3 and TRBJ2-2, with 7 bases aligning to TRBD2. The CDR3 sequence is 14 residues long. Germline trimming cut 6 bases from V and 4 bases from J; bases unmatched to any gene: 5. From germline, CDR1 is ENHRY and CDR2 SYGVKD. This CDR3 is CAIRELASTGELFF. The CDR3, as DNA: TGTGCCATCAGGGAACTAGCGAGCACCGGGGAGCTGTTTTTT.

V is TRBV29-1 and J is TRBJ1-1; D might be TRBD1 (6 bases). The CDR3 totals 14 residues. The germline CDR1 and CDR2 sequences are SQVTM and ANQGSEA. V gave up 4 bases and J gave up 4 bases, with 16 bases separating them. The CDR3 DNA is TGCAGCGTTGGAGGGACATCTAAGGGCACTGAAGCTTTCTTT. Its translation: CSVGGTSKGTEAFF. Supplemented by reference TRBV29-1 and TRBJ1-1, the full variable domain reads SAVISQKPSRDICQRGTSLTIQCQVDSQVTMMFWYRQQPGQSLTLIATANQGSEATYESGFVIDKFPISRPNLTFSTLTVSNMSPEDSSIYLCSVGGTSKGTEAFFGQGTRLTVV.

The V and J genes are TRBV29-1 and TRBJ1-1, with 7 positions matching TRBD1. Looked up from germline, CDR1 is SQVTM and CDR2 is ANQGSEA. CDR3 length equals 13 residues. V lost 2 bases to trimming and J lost 11 bases; unmatched junction nucleotides: 11. The CDR3 reads CSVELLQGRGAFF. DNA of the CDR3: TGCAGCGTTGAATTATTACAGGGGAGAGGGGCTTTCTTT.

The chain combines TRBV5-1 with TRBJ2-4, with D possibly matching TRBD2 (6 bases). The CDR3 extends over 15 amino acids. The V end lost 4 bases, the J end lost 9 bases, and 20 bases lay between the germline ends. In germline, CDR1 is SGHRS, CDR2 YFSETQ. The CDR3 nucleotides are TGCGCCAGCAGCAACCTGGCGGGGTTTGATCGCATTCAGTACTTC. Translating gives CASSNLAGFDRIQYF.

V usage is TRBV7-3 and J usage is TRBJ2-1; tentative D call: TRBD1 (5 bases). There are 15 residues in the CDR3. V gave up 1 base and J gave up 8 bases, with 15 bases separating them. Germline CDR1 SGHTA, CDR2 FQGTGA. CDR3 loop: CASSLMGLQGDEQFF. CDR3 coding DNA: TGTGCCAGCAGCTTAATGGGTCTTCAAGGGGATGAGCAGTTCTTC.

V gene TRBV6-5 combines with J gene TRBJ2-1, with a possible D match to TRBD2 (5 bases). The CDR3 is made up of 13 amino acids. Trimming took off 4 bases at V and 9 bases at J, with 13 bases between the two ends. Germline-derived CDR1 and CDR2 are MNHEY and SVGAGI. This CDR3 is CASSSLYAGEQFF. The CDR3 DNA reads as TGTGCCAGCAGTTCTCTTTATGCGGGTGAGCAGTTCTTC.

The chain combines TRBV7-3 with TRBJ2-3; 8 bases map to TRBD2. The CDR3 has 16 amino acids. In germline, CDR1 is SGHTA, CDR2 FQGTGA. V lost 5 bases and J lost 5; bases outside the gene matches: 12. The CDR3 loop reads CASSQTRGGSGDTQYF. In DNA, the CDR3 is TGTGCCAGCAGCCAAACCCGGGGGGGCTCTGGAGATACGCAGTATTTT.

The gene calls are TRBV19 and TRBJ1-2, with 7 nucleotides matching TRBD1. This CDR3 contains 13 residues. Germline assignment: CDR1 LNHDA and CDR2 SQIVND (reference sequence). The J segment lost 1 base and the V segment lost 10 bases, leaving 6 bases of the junction unmatched. CDR3 DNA sequence: TGTGCCACCATGGGACAGATTAACTATGGCTACACCTTC. Translated, it gives CATMGQINYGYTF. The full variable domain, completed using reference TRBV19 and TRBJ1-2, is DGGITQSPKYLFRKEGQNVTLSCEQNLNHDAMYWYRQDPGQGLRLIYYSQIVNDFQKGDIAEGYSVSREKKESFPLTVTSAQKNPTAFYLCATMGQINYGYTFGSGTRLTVV.

This chain joins TRBV27 and TRBJ2-7; TRBD2 aligns across 7 bases. Trimming took 8 bases from V and 3 from J; bases not matched to a gene: 4. The CDR3 sequence is 12 residues long. Germline assignment: CDR1 MNHEY and CDR2 SMNVEV (reference sequence). The CDR3 spells CASRGVGYEQYF. DNA of the CDR3: TGTGCCAGCCGGGGGGTTGGCTACGAGCAGTACTTC.